Listed below are T cell receptor beta chains from one sample, sequenced in a study of T cells after yellow fever vaccination. In TCRdb, the 5' RACE reads were re-called with MiXCR into one record per CDR3 protein. In the table there are 500,000 to 650,000 distinct CDR3 sequences, roughly a sixth of which are singletons. The sample in question was PBMCs, obtained 5 days after the first yellow fever vaccination. The source of these receptors is a man younger than 35 who received the YFV17D yellow fever vaccine. CDR3s include the opening cysteine and the closing phenylalanine or tryptophan. The order of the fields is J gene, clone size, D gene, V gene, CDR3 protein, CDR3 DNA. D genes are given only for firm matches. The listing skips clone size in some rows; elsewhere it reads once, few, many or a size class.

J gene: TRBJ1-4; clone size: -; D gene: -; V gene: TRBV5-1; CDR3 protein: CASSLDRVGGEKLFF; CDR3 DNA: TGCGCCAGCAGCTTGGACAGGGTCGGCGGTGAAAAACTGTTTTTT
J gene: TRBJ2-3; clone size: -; D gene: -; V gene: TRBV2; CDR3 protein: CARCRDPNTDTQYF; CDR3 DNA: TGTGCCAGGTGCCGGGACCCGAACACAGATACGCAGTATTTT
J gene: TRBJ2-7; clone size: -; D gene: TRBD2; V gene: TRBV3-1; CDR3 protein: CASSQDPGGQGDEQYF; CDR3 DNA: TGTGCCAGCAGCCAAGATCCGGGAGGCCAAGGAGACGAGCAGTACTTC
J gene: TRBJ2-1; clone size: -; D gene: TRBD2; V gene: TRBV27; CDR3 protein: CARSLAGDNEQFF; CDR3 DNA: TGTGCCAGATCACTAGCGGGGGATAATGAGCAGTTCTTC
J gene: TRBJ1-3; clone size: -; D gene: -; V gene: TRBV6-5; CDR3 protein: CASSYSMGSSGNTIYF; CDR3 DNA: TGTGCCAGCAGTTACTCGATGGGGAGCTCTGGAAACACCATATATTTT
J gene: TRBJ1-1; clone size: -; D gene: TRBD1; V gene: TRBV27; CDR3 protein: CASSIRQGGGTEAFF; CDR3 DNA: TGTGCCAGCAGTATTCGACAGGGTGGGGGCACTGAAGCTTTCTTT
J gene: TRBJ2-5; clone size: few; D gene: TRBD2; V gene: TRBV6-5; CDR3 protein: CASSYPGTSGGLAQYF; CDR3 DNA: TGTGCCAGCAGTTACCCAGGGACTAGCGGGGGCTTGGCCCAGTACTTC
J gene: TRBJ2-1; clone size: few; D gene: -; V gene: TRBV28; CDR3 protein: CASSGRDRYNEQFF; CDR3 DNA: TGTGCCAGCAGTGGGCGGGACAGATACAATGAGCAGTTCTTC
J gene: TRBJ1-1; clone size: -; D gene: -; V gene: TRBV6-5; CDR3 protein: CASSYSPGGGETEAFF; CDR3 DNA: TGTGCCAGCAGTTACTCCCCCGGCGGGGGTGAGACTGAAGCTTTCTTT
J gene: TRBJ2-5; clone size: few; D gene: -; V gene: TRBV5-1; CDR3 protein: CASSLEWGRGSETQYF; CDR3 DNA: TGCGCCAGCAGCTTGGAGTGGGGCAGGGGAAGTGAGACCCAGTACTTC
J gene: TRBJ1-4; clone size: -; D gene: -; V gene: TRBV5-1; CDR3 protein: CASSLGVSWGTNEKLFF; CDR3 DNA: TGCGCCAGCAGCTTAGGCGTATCGTGGGGAACTAATGAAAAACTGTTTTTT
J gene: TRBJ2-1; clone size: -; D gene: TRBD2; V gene: TRBV11-2; CDR3 protein: CASRKATSGIFSYNEQFF; CDR3 DNA: TGTGCCAGCAGAAAAGCGACTAGCGGGATCTTCTCCTACAATGAGCAGTTCTTC
J gene: TRBJ2-1; clone size: -; D gene: TRBD2; V gene: TRBV20-1; CDR3 protein: CSASPVWRGWNEQFF; CDR3 DNA: TGCAGTGCTAGCCCCGTCTGGCGGGGGTGGAATGAGCAGTTCTTC
J gene: TRBJ2-4; clone size: -; D gene: -; V gene: TRBV28; CDR3 protein: CASSLYPPRENIQYF; CDR3 DNA: TGTGCCAGCAGTTTATATCCCCCAAGGGAAAACATTCAGTACTTC
J gene: TRBJ2-1; clone size: -; D gene: TRBD2; V gene: TRBV15; CDR3 protein: CATSRGNGGSNEQFF; CDR3 DNA: TGTGCCACCAGCAGGGGTAACGGGGGGTCCAATGAGCAGTTCTTC
J gene: TRBJ1-1; clone size: -; D gene: -; V gene: TRBV6-5; CDR3 protein: CASSFKGFQAFF; CDR3 DNA: TGTGCCAGCAGTTTTAAGGGATTTCAAGCTTTCTTT
J gene: TRBJ1-4; clone size: few; D gene: -; V gene: TRBV11-2; CDR3 protein: CASSFRDTITGEKLFF; CDR3 DNA: TGTGCCAGCAGCTTCAGGGACACCATCACGGGAGAAAAACTGTTTTTT
J gene: TRBJ2-1; clone size: -; D gene: -; V gene: TRBV11-1; CDR3 protein: CASSLNWMREQFF; CDR3 DNA: TGTGCCAGCAGCTTAAATTGGATGCGTGAGCAGTTCTTC
J gene: TRBJ1-1; clone size: -; D gene: -; V gene: TRBV4-3; CDR3 protein: CASKSSLGNTEAFF; CDR3 DNA: TGCGCCAGCAAGTCCTCGTTAGGGAACACTGAAGCTTTCTTT
J gene: TRBJ1-2; clone size: few; D gene: -; V gene: TRBV7-2; CDR3 protein: CASSQRSTKDRGYTF; CDR3 DNA: TGTGCCAGCAGCCAGCGTAGTACCAAGGATCGGGGCTACACCTTC
J gene: TRBJ1-4; clone size: -; D gene: -; V gene: TRBV6-5; CDR3 protein: CASSYSWGNEKLFF; CDR3 DNA: TGTGCCAGCAGTTACTCCTGGGGTAATGAAAAACTGTTTTTT
J gene: TRBJ2-2; clone size: few; D gene: TRBD1; V gene: TRBV19; CDR3 protein: CASQPDRATGELFF; CDR3 DNA: TGTGCCAGCCAACCCGACAGGGCCACCGGGGAGCTGTTTTTT
J gene: TRBJ1-1; clone size: -; D gene: -; V gene: TRBV7-9; CDR3 protein: CASSFLQGSEAFF; CDR3 DNA: TGTGCCAGCAGCTTCCTCCAGGGCTCTGAAGCTTTCTTT
J gene: TRBJ2-5; clone size: few; D gene: -; V gene: TRBV5-1; CDR3 protein: CASSESSGPQETQYF; CDR3 DNA: TGCGCCAGCAGCGAGTCGTCCGGGCCCCAAGAGACCCAGTACTTC
J gene: TRBJ2-1; clone size: -; D gene: -; V gene: TRBV30; CDR3 protein: CAWSNNEQFF; CDR3 DNA: TGTGCCTGGAGTAATAATGAGCAGTTCTTC
J gene: TRBJ2-7; clone size: few; D gene: TRBD2; V gene: TRBV7-9; CDR3 protein: CASSLGGSTYEQYF; CDR3 DNA: TGTGCCAGCAGCTTGGGGGGGAGTACCTACGAGCAGTACTTC
J gene: TRBJ2-1; clone size: many; D gene: -; V gene: TRBV29-1; CDR3 protein: CSVGNNEQFF; CDR3 DNA: TGCAGCGTTGGAAACAATGAGCAGTTCTTC
J gene: TRBJ2-3; clone size: many; D gene: TRBD2; V gene: TRBV7-8; CDR3 protein: CASSPGEAGGWDTQYF; CDR3 DNA: TGTGCCAGCAGCCCGGGGGAGGCGGGGGGGTGGGATACGCAGTATTTT